What follows is one T cell receptor (beta chain) and its context. CDR1 SGHNT and CDR2 YYREEE come from the germline V gene (reference sequence). The CDR3 covers 13 residues. The V gene lost 4 bases and the J gene lost 0 bases, with 6 bases spanning the gap. This entry is derived from a study of OX40 agonist ivuxolimab in advanced cancers. Sequencing was performed with immunoSEQ multiplex PCR; in TCRdb, only in-frame clones are kept and a portion is missing. The sample shows 67,000 or so clones, about 85% of them seen only once. This sequence joins TRBV5-4 and TRBJ2-3, with D perhaps assigned TRBD1 or TRBD2 (5 bases each). The sample in question was CD4+ or CD8+ T cells sorted from blood, obtained in a trial of the OX40 agonist ivuxolimab. The receptor was isolated from an adult with an advanced solid tumor such as melanoma, head and neck, liver or kidney cancer. The CDR3 DNA is TGTGCCAGCAGCCGGGACAGCACAGATACGCAGTATTTT. Its translation is CASSRDSTDTQYF.